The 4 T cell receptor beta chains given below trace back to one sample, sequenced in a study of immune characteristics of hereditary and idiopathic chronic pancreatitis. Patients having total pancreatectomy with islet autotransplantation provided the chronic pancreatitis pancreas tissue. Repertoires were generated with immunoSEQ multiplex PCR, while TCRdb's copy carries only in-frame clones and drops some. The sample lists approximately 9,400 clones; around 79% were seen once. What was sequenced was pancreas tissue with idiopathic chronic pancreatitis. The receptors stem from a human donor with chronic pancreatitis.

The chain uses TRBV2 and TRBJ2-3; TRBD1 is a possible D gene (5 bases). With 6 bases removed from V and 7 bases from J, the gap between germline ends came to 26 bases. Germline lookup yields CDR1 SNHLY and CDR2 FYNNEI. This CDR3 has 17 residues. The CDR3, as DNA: TGTGCCAGCAGCCTCGCCGAGCAGGGCCAAAGTTATTATACGCAGTATTTT. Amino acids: CASSLAEQGQSYYTQYF.

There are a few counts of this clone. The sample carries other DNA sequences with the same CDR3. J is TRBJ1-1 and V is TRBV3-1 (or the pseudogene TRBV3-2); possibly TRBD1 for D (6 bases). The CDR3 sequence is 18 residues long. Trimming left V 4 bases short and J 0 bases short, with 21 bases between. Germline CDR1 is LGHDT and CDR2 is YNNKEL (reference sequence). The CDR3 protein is CASSRSGGTGSMNTEAFF. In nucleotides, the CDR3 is TGTGCCAGCAGCCGAAGCGGGGGAACAGGGAGCATGAACACTGAAGCTTTCTTT.

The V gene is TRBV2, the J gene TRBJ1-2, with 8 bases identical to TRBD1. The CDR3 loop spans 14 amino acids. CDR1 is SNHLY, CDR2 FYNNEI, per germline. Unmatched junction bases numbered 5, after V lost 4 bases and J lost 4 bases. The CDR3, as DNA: TGTGCCAGCAGTGTTATAGGACAGGGCTATGGCTACACCTTC. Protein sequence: CASSVIGQGYGYTF.

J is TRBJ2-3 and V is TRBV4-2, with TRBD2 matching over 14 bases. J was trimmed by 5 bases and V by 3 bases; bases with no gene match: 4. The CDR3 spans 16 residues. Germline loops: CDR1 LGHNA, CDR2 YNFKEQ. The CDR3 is CASSHAGTSGGDTQYF. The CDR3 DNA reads TGTGCCAGCAGCCACGCCGGGACTAGCGGGGGAGATACGCAGTATTTT.